These 8 T cell receptor beta chains came from one sample sequenced in a study of T-cell reconstitution after alpha-beta-depleted transplantation in children. TCRbeta library preparation incorporated unique molecular identifiers. From the PCR reads, TCRdb called clonotypes with MiXCR, one entry per CDR3 protein. The sample consists of 540,000 or so distinct CDR3 sequences, more than 20% of them appearing once. This material consisted of PBMCs, mostly from graft donor cells, taken 360 days after TCRalphabeta/CD19-depleted stem cell transplant. The receptors were sampled from a boy younger than two who had a stem cell transplant for acute myeloid leukemia, so the T cells may come from the graft donor.

The J gene is TRBJ2-5, the V gene TRBV7-3; 7 nucleotides align to TRBD1. Germline trimming cut 5 bases from V and 3 bases from J; bases unmatched to any gene: 6. The CDR3 totals 14 residues. Germline values: CDR1 SGHTA, CDR2 FQGTGA. The CDR3 region has the DNA TGTGCCAGCAGCCCAACCGACAGGGAAGAGACCCAGTACTTC. Translation gives CASSPTDREETQYF.

This clonotype appeared a few times. The chain has TRBV16 and TRBJ2-1; D is unclear. The CDR3 totals 13 residues. The germline gives CDR1 KGHSY, CDR2 FQNENV. V was cut by 0 bases and J by 7 bases, with 7 bases left in between. The CDR3 reads CASSQSRYNEQFF. CDR3 nucleotides: TGTGCCAGCAGCCAATCGCGCTATAATGAGCAGTTCTTC.

The CDR3 protein is CASSLGQGGFEQYV. The CDR3, as DNA: TGTGCCAGCAGCCTAGGACAGGGCGGTTTCGAGCAGTACGTC. The gene calls are TRBV7-9 and TRBJ2-7, with 8 bases fitting TRBD1. V dropped 5 bases and J dropped 6; count of bases not matched to a gene: 9. CDR1 and CDR2 from the germline V gene are SEHNR and FQNEAQ (reference sequence). This CDR3 has 14 residues.

This clonotype was recorded a few times. The rearrangement uses TRBV28 and TRBJ2-1, with 7 bases identical to TRBD2. V gave up 4 bases and J gave up 9 bases; unmatched junction bases: 6. Germline assignment: CDR1 MDHEN and CDR2 SYDVKM. This CDR3 is 13 amino acids long. The CDR3 bases are TGTGCCAGCAGTTCCCGTCCGGGAGGTGAGCAGTTCTTC. Translating it yields CASSSRPGGEQFF. Drawing the rest from reference TRBV28 and TRBJ2-1, the complete variable domain is DVKVTQSSRYLVKRTGEKVFLECVQDMDHENMFWYRQDPGLGLRLIYFSYDVKMKEKGDIPEGYSVSREKKERFSLILESASTNQTSMYLCASSSRPGGEQFFGPGTRLTVL.

This clonotype was counted at least ten times. V and J are TRBV28 and TRBJ2-7; tentatively, D is TRBD1 (5 bases). This CDR3 is built from 13 residues. The V end was cut by 3 bases, the J end by 5 bases, with 11 bases between. The V gene's germline CDR1 is MDHEN and CDR2 SYDVKM. The CDR3 region is CASSFQGEDEQYV. CDR3 in DNA: TGTGCCAGCAGTTTTCAGGGTGAGGACGAGCAGTACGTC.

The gene calls are TRBV20-1 and TRBJ1-5; TRBD1 matches 7 bases. Germline CDR1 reads DFQATT; CDR2 reads SNEGSKA (reference sequence). J lost 3 bases, V lost 4 bases, and 12 bases had no gene match. The CDR3 length is 16 residues. Here the CDR3 DNA reads TGCAGTGCTACCCCAACCGGGACAGCCCTCAATCAGCCCCAGCATTTT. Residues: CSATPTGTALNQPQHF.

This clonotype showed up many times. The chain is built from TRBV20-1 and TRBJ2-7; D remains unclear. The V gene's germline CDR1 is DFQATT and CDR2 SNEGSKA (reference sequence). Trimming cost V 6 bases and J 2 bases, with 17 bases left between them. The CDR3 consists of 14 residues. The CDR3 is CSASRWQEPYEQYV. In nucleotides, the CDR3 is TGCAGTGCGTCCCGGTGGCAGGAACCCTACGAGCAGTACGTC.

This clonotype was seen at least ten times. The chain is built from TRBV29-1 and TRBJ2-3; 7 bases map to TRBD1. After removal of 5 bases from V and 4 bases from J, the junction contained 3 bases not matched to a gene. Looked up from germline, CDR1 is SQVTM and CDR2 is ANQGSEA. The CDR3 loop spans 12 amino acids. For the CDR3, the DNA is TGCAGCGTTCCTCAGGGGGCAGATACGCAGTATTTT. It specifies CSVPQGADTQYF.